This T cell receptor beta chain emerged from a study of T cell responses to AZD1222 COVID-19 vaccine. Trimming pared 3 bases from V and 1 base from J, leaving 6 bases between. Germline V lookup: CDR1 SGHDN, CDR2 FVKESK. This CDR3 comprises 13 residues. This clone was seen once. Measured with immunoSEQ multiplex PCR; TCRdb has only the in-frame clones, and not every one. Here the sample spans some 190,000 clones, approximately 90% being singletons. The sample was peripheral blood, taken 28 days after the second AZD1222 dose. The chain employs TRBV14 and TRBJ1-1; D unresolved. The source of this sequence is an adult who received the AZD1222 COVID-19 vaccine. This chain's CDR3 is CASSQRQNTEAFF. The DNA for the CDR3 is TGTGCCAGCAGCCAGAGGCAGAACACTGAAGCTTTCTTT.